One sample yielded the 17 T cell receptor beta chains listed below, sequenced in a study of blood T cells in healthy people across ages. A second about 6 to 12 cycle PCR used barcoded and J-beta primers. Each CDR3 protein gets one entry after TCRdb re-called the 5' RACE reads with MiXCR. The sample has 1,300,000 or so distinct CDR3 sequences, approximately 60% seen once. The sequenced sample was blood. All receptors derive from a young man in good health.

The chain is built from TRBV7-9 and TRBJ2-7; 13 bases line up with TRBD2. The CDR3 extends over 16 amino acids. CDR1 is SEHNR and CDR2 is FQNEAQ in the germline V gene (reference sequence). Unmatched junction bases numbered 12, after V lost 10 bases and J lost 3 bases. CDR3 amino acids: CAISRRTSGSSYEQYF. For the CDR3, the DNA is TGTGCCATCTCGAGGCGGACTAGCGGGAGTAGCTACGAGCAGTACTTC.

The J gene is TRBJ2-3, the V gene TRBV29-1; D unclear. CDR1 and CDR2 (germline): SQVTM, ANQGSEA. Trimming removed 7 bases from V and 0 bases from J, with 11 bases in between. This CDR3 contains 13 residues. As DNA, the CDR3 is TGCAGCGCAACGTATATTAGCACAGATACGCAGTATTTT. Translating gives CSATYISTDTQYF.

Here the CDR3 DNA reads TGCAGTGCTAGTCTCGGCGGATGGGGGAATGAGCAGTTCTTC. Protein sequence: CSASLGGWGNEQFF. The chain carries TRBV20-1 and TRBJ2-1, with D perhaps matching TRBD1 or TRBD2 (5 bases each). Trimming shortened V by 3 bases and J by 7 bases, and 16 bases separated the two germline ends. CDR1 is DFQATT, CDR2 SNEGSKA, per germline (reference sequence). This CDR3 region has 14 residues.

J is TRBJ2-1 and V is TRBV4-1, with unresolved D. This CDR3 has 12 residues. Germline CDR1 is MGHRA and CDR2 is YSYEKL. V was cut by 3 bases and J by 7 bases, with 7 bases left in between. The CDR3 coding sequence is TGCGCCAGCAGCCACGGACCAAATGAGCAGTTCTTC. This gives the protein CASSHGPNEQFF.

The V call is TRBV18, the J call TRBJ2-3; D unresolved. V was trimmed by 5 bases and J by 5 bases, leaving 20 bases between them. The CDR3 totals 16 residues. The germline V gene encodes CDR1 KGHSH and CDR2 LQKENI. CDR3 in amino acids: CASSSTQRLSEDTQYF. CDR3 DNA sequence: TGTGCCAGCTCATCGACTCAACGGTTGTCAGAAGATACGCAGTATTTT.

This clonotype was observed a few times. The chain combines TRBV10-3 with TRBJ1-6, with 7 bases that match TRBD1. Germline values: CDR1 ENHRY, CDR2 SYGVKD. The CDR3 runs to 18 residues. Trimming took 5 bases from V and 9 from J; bases not matched to a gene: 19. The CDR3 loop is CAISSPEANRGLASPLHF. For the CDR3, the DNA is TGTGCCATCAGTTCCCCCGAGGCGAACAGGGGTCTGGCTTCACCCCTCCACTTT.

This clonotype appeared a few times. The chain employs TRBV6-6 and TRBJ2-3; 9 nucleotides agree with TRBD2. Looked up from germline, CDR1 is MNHNY and CDR2 is SVGAGI (reference sequence). The CDR3 runs to 16 residues. V was pared by 5 bases and J by 4 bases, with 10 bases of the junction left unmatched. CDR3 sequence (DNA): TGTGCCAGCAGTCCGATTAGCGGGAGAGGATCAGATACGCAGTATTTT. It specifies CASSPISGRGSDTQYF.

The chain joins TRBV19 to TRBJ2-7; D might be TRBD2 (6 bases). The length of the CDR3 is 13 residues. V was trimmed by 5 bases and J by 2 bases, leaving 10 bases between them. The V gene's germline CDR1 is LNHDA and CDR2 SQIVND (reference sequence). Written as DNA, the CDR3 is TGTGCCAGTAGTCCTAGCGTCGCCTACGAGCAGTACTTC. It encodes CASSPSVAYEQYF. Supplemented by reference TRBV19 and TRBJ2-7, the full variable domain reads DGGITQSPKYLFRKEGQNVTLSCEQNLNHDAMYWYRQDPGQGLRLIYYSQIVNDFQKGDIAEGYSVSREKKESFPLTVTSAQKNPTAFYLCASSPSVAYEQYFGPGTRLTVT.

The chain uses TRBV7-9 and TRBJ2-7; D might be TRBD1 or TRBD2, each matching 6 bases. Germline values: CDR1 SEHNR, CDR2 FQNEAQ (reference sequence). This CDR3 has 15 amino acids. V was trimmed by 5 bases and J by 4 bases, leaving 18 bases between them. CDR3 sequence: CASSRAGVAEYEQYF. As DNA, the CDR3 is TGTGCCAGCAGCCGTGCAGGGGTAGCGGAGTACGAGCAGTACTTC.

The rearrangement uses TRBV5-1 and TRBJ2-6; 7 bases match TRBD2. The CDR3 sequence is 17 residues long. In germline, CDR1 is SGHRS, CDR2 YFSETQ. V gave up 3 bases and J gave up 0 bases; unmatched junction bases: 6. The CDR3 region has the DNA TGCGCCAGCAGCTCAGGACTAGTCCCCTCTGGGGCCAACGTCCTGACTTTC. Translating it yields CASSSGLVPSGANVLTF.

This chain connects TRBV4-2 to TRBJ1-1; 8 positions match TRBD1. The CDR3 has 16 residues. CDR1 and CDR2 (germline): LGHNA, YNFKEQ. V shed 1 base and J 3 bases; nucleotides not matched to a gene: 7. The CDR3 spells CASSQGRGRLDTEAFF. CDR3 DNA sequence: TGTGCCAGCAGCCAAGGCAGGGGGCGGTTGGACACTGAAGCTTTCTTT.

The sample holds a few counts of this clonotype. The chain carries TRBV6-2 or TRBV6-3 and TRBJ1-1; tentative D call: TRBD1 (5 bases). Trimming removed 1 base from V and 1 base from J, with 7 bases in between. This CDR3 region has 14 residues. Germline V gene sequence: CDR1 MNHEY, CDR2 SVGEGT. Here the CDR3 reads CASSYWQGNTEAFF. In nucleotides, the CDR3 is TGTGCCAGCAGTTACTGGCAGGGGAACACTGAAGCTTTCTTT.

This clonotype showed up just a few times. The V gene is TRBV7-8, the J gene TRBJ2-7, with 8 bases fitting TRBD1. Germline CDR1 SGHVS, CDR2 FQNEAQ. The CDR3 runs 14 residues. J gave up 5 bases and V 6 bases, and 9 bases lay outside the gene matches. CDR3 sequence reads: CASSFPGQVHEQYF. CDR3 nucleotides: TGTGCCAGCAGTTTTCCGGGACAGGTCCACGAGCAGTACTTC.

The chain carries TRBV12-3 or TRBV12-4 and TRBJ2-5, with D perhaps TRBD1 or TRBD2 (5 bases each). V was cut by 6 bases and J by 5 bases, with 22 bases left in between. This CDR3 has 16 residues. The CDR3 DNA reads as TGTGCCAGCAGGCGACGGGACGCCGGCTATGTGGAGACCCAGTACTTC. This codes for CASRRRDAGYVETQYF.

The rearrangement uses TRBV29-1 and TRBJ1-1; weak D call: TRBD1 (5 bases). The ends were cut back, 4 bases at V and 7 bases at J, with 25 bases in the middle. The CDR3 spans 16 residues. Germline CDR1 SQVTM, CDR2 ANQGSEA. The CDR3 nucleotides read TGCAGCGTTGGCCGATCCAGTTCGCGACAGCTCCTTGAAGCTTTCTTT. It encodes CSVGRSSSRQLLEAFF.

The chain couples TRBV11-2 to TRBJ2-5; 12 bases are shared with TRBD1. After removal of 5 bases from V and 5 bases from J, the junction contained 9 bases not matched to a gene. Germline V lookup: CDR1 SGHAT, CDR2 FQNNGV. CDR3 length equals 16 residues. The CDR3 region is CASSTGTGGMTETQYF. Written as DNA, the CDR3 is TGTGCCAGCAGCACCGGGACAGGGGGCATGACGGAGACCCAGTACTTC.

This clonotype was detected a few times. The chain links TRBV7-9 to TRBJ2-5, with TRBD2 as a possible D gene (6 bases). This CDR3 is built from 14 residues. CDR1 and CDR2 from the germline V gene are SEHNR and FQNEAQ (reference sequence). Trimming shortened V by 4 bases and J by 7 bases, and 16 bases separated the two germline ends. The CDR3: CASSSIAAMGTQYF. CDR3 in DNA: TGTGCCAGCAGCTCTATAGCGGCGATGGGGACCCAGTACTTC.